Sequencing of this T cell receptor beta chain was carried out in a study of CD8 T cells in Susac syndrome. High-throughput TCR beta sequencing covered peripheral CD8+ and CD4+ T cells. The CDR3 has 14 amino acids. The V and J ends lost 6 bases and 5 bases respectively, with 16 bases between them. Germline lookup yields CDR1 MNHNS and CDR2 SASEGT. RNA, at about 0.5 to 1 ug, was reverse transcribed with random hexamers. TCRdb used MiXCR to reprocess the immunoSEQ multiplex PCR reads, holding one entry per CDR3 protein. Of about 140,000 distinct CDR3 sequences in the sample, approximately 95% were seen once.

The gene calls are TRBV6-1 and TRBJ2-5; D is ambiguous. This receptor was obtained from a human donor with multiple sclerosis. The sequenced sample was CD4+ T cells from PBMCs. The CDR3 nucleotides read TGTGCCAGCAGGATGGGCCTACTCGAGGAGACCCAGTACTTC. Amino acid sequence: CASRMGLLEETQYF.